Included here is one T cell receptor beta chain sequence, with context. Its antigen specificity is not known. Base qualities were left out, and no much larger clone turns up one base away. Genomic DNA was extracted from sorted cells for sequencing of the TCRbeta CDR3 region. The immunoSEQ Assay was used to sequence the TCRbeta CDR3 regions. Here the immuneACCESS table is served through TCRdb, limited to in-frame sequences with V and J called. Missing clones are a known gap in these copies; in checked studies unresolved V genes cover under half, and the rest lacks a known reason. This sample gives tens of thousands of clones in total; 75% to 90% of them show up just once. Approximately 0.5% of the sample lies in the top ten. This entry comes from a study of OX40 agonist ivuxolimab in advanced cancers. For context, the study as a whole: Ivuxolimab was an agonistic, fully human IgG2 monoclonal antibody directed against OX40 (CD134), a costimulatory receptor. Intravenous ivuxolimab was administered to patients every 2 weeks at six dose levels: 0.01, 0.1, 0.3, 1.5, 3 and 10 mg/kg. Among the approximately 54 dose-escalation patients, around 20 had hepatocellular carcinoma, 15 melanoma, 9 renal cell carcinoma and 9 head and neck cancer. Partial responses occurred in three dose-escalation patients, of whom one had hepatocellular carcinoma and two had cutaneous melanoma. Peripheral TCRbeta sequencing aimed to test whether ivuxolimab altered TCR sequence diversity and caused clonal T-cell expansion. Prior anti-PD-1, anti-PD-L1 or anti-CTLA-4 therapy was permitted, and 35% to 40% of dose-escalation patients had received checkpoint inhibitors. The paper reports the monotherapy dose-escalation portion (N of about 50 patients) of the phase I ivuxolimab trial. In the dose-escalation cohort, more than 75% of patients were male, and the mean age was around 60 years, with a range of about 23 to 90.

Paper-wide results and their limitations: Low levels of normalized T-cell clonal expansion were also shown by some nonresponding patients. In the 0.1-3.0 mg/kg groups, partial responders were among the patients with the lowest normalized peripheral clonal expansion, particularly in CD8+ T cells. On average, CD8+ T cells showed more expanded clones than CD4+ T cells after ivuxolimab. Clonal expansion of both CD4+ and CD8+ blood T cells was observed from baseline to week 6 at doses 0.1 to 3.0 mg/kg. The antigen specificity of the peripheral T cells that underwent clonal expansion was not determined.

The trial excluded patients who had a history of autoimmune disease or who were on systemic immunosuppression. Peripheral blood for TCR sequencing was drawn from every dose cohort at baseline, at cycle 4 day 1 and at cycle 7 day 1. Samples were obtained from an open-label, multicenter, first-in-human phase I dose-escalation trial of ivuxolimab. The trial enrolled adults with locally advanced or metastatic head and neck squamous cell, hepatocellular, melanoma or renal cell carcinoma. Before TCR sequencing, CD4+ T cells and CD8+ T cells from peripheral blood were sorted into separate populations. V and J lose 2 bases and 1 base, and a span of 8 bases separates them. As encoded in the germline V gene (reference sequence), CDR1 is GTSNPN while CDR2 is SVGIG. Including cysteine and phenylalanine, the CDR3 has 13 amino acids. The only DNA kept is the CDR3, 39 bases in frame from the first base.

The source is an adult with an advanced solid tumor such as melanoma, head and neck, liver or kidney cancer. This chain joins TRBV30 to TRBJ2-5, with the D gene not clear enough to name. Sequenced here: CD4+ or CD8+ T cells sorted from blood, sampled in a trial of the OX40 agonist ivuxolimab. The CDR3: CAWSFGAQETQYF. In nucleotides, the sequence is TGTGCCTGGAGTTTTGGTGCCCAAGAGACCCAGTACTTC. Reference TRBV30 and TRBJ2-5 proteins supply the regions before and after the CDR3; the full variable domain is: SQTIHQWPATLVQPVGSPLSLECTVEGTSNPNLYWYRQAAGRGLQLLFYSVGIGQISSEVPQNLSASRPQDRQFILSSKKLLLSDSGFYLCAWSFGAQETQYFGPGTRLLVL.